This TCR beta chain came from a study of CXCR3-negative and CXCR3-positive naive CD8 T cells. Study-level information: The TRB read total, around 140 million, broke down to about 1.5 +/- 0.3 million reads per library.

This CDR3 spans 16 amino acids. The germline CDR1 and CDR2 sequences are MNHNY and SVGAGI (reference sequence). Cells classed as naive CD8+ T cells were CD45RO-CCR7+CD27+CD95-. The libraries of TRB cDNA were prepared using 5' RACE with UMI labels. TCRdb re-called the 5' RACE reads and shows each CDR3 protein once, DNA omitted. This table holds roughly 110,000 distinct CDR3 sequences. Study results and caveats: Naive CXCR3-positive and CXCR3-negative cells shared TRBV-TRBJ usage; memory cells diverged. In CXCR3-positive naive cells, the TRB CDR3s were more hydrophobic than in CXCR3-negative naive cells.

In regard to this clonotype: Antigen unknown.

The sequence came from a human donor in good health. Some clones in this sample may be carry-over from other donors' samples. Material for sequencing was naive CXCR3+ CD8+ T cells from blood. The sample's subset: CD45RO-CCR7+CD27+CD95- naive CD8+ T cells expressing CXCR3 (TNR3+). This chain connects TRBV6-6 to TRBJ2-1; TCRdb reports TRBD2, a call that lacks DNA to check it against. This chain's CDR3 is CASSYSNEWRGLEQFF.